This T cell receptor (beta chain) was sequenced during a study of regulatory T cells in long-lasting Graves disease. Study-wide results and caveats: Persistent disease samples used TRBV28, TRBJ1-2 and TRBJ2-5 preferentially.

The sample's time point: newly diagnosed GD, antithyroid drugs for less than 3 months. Preparation of the TCR library used RNA extracted from PBMCs. Construction of TCR beta libraries relied on iRepertoire HTBI primers and on Arm-PCR targeting CDR3 regions. A single record per CDR3 protein comes from TCRdb applying MiXCR to the multiplex PCR reads. The sample contains 350,000 to 400,000 distinct CDR3 sequences, roughly a sixth of which appear only once. Ten or more counts support this clonotype. No antigen is known for it. J was trimmed by 0 bases and V by 6 bases; bases with no gene match: 3. This CDR3 is 15 amino acids long. Germline-derived CDR1 and CDR2 are PRHDT and FYEKMQ (reference sequence).

The gene calls are TRBV13 and TRBJ2-7; TRBD2 agrees at 12 bases. The TCR was taken from a female donor with Graves disease. The sample was peripheral blood mononuclear cells (PBMCs), taken at new diagnosis, from a patient treated with antithyroid drugs. This CDR3 reads CASRETSGSSYEQYF. CDR3 nucleotides: TGTGCCAGCAGAGAGACTAGCGGGAGCTCCTACGAGCAGTACTTC.